One T cell receptor beta chain is described in this entry. Its antigen has not been determined. Qualities for individual bases were not recorded, and no much larger clone is one base off. The data were obtained in a study of PD-L1 blockade in urothelial cancer (dated by TCRdb to the late 2010s). In terms of the full investigation: Every patient began therapy in the mid-2010s and was given atezolizumab 1,200 mg intravenously every 3 weeks. Approximately 29 patients had pretreatment blood TCR-seq, some 25 had at least one posttreatment blood collection, and some 25 had tumor TCR-seq. Blood samples were analyzed at two time points: 3 weeks after treatment start (second dose) and 6 weeks after treatment start. In the same patients, whole exome sequencing and RNA sequencing of pretreatment tumors were performed in addition to TCR sequencing. Under ten patients achieved durable clinical benefit and approximately 20 did not. TCR sequencing covered pretreatment tumor samples and matched, serially collected peripheral blood taken before and after atezolizumab treatment. About 90% of the 29 patients were males with bladder-origin urothelial cancer, and about 60% of the roughly 30 reported a prior smoking history. Durable clinical benefit was defined as progression-free survival longer than 6 months, and TCR features were also tested against progression-free and overall survival. Patients had an ECOG performance status of 0 or 1 and had received between 0 and 3 prior chemotherapy regimens. The study, an exploratory multi-omic analysis, examined somatic, immune and clinical correlates of response to PD-L1 blockade with atezolizumab in urothelial cancer. Blood samples yielded a median of around 140,000 T cells and more than 75,000 unique TCRs, with median clonality roughly 0.084.

To estimate absolute template abundance from read counts, synthetic TCR analog templates were spiked into each PCR. The immunoSEQ assay was used to amplify TCRbeta CDR3 regions from genomic DNA with bias-controlled V and J gene primers. Sequencing of rearranged TCRbeta segments was done at approximately 20X coverage. From the authors' description of their analysis: Clustering was used to correct sequencing errors, and CDR3s were annotated against IMGT to assign V, D and J genes. Downstream analyses used only productive TCRbeta rearrangements, leaving out any out-of-frame or stop-codon sequences. Clonality was calculated as one minus the Shannon entropy normalized by the log of the number of unique productive sequences. Clones differing between time points or between blood and tumor were identified by Fisher's exact test with Benjamini-Hochberg correction at adjusted p below 0.01. The table comes from immuneACCESS by way of TCRdb, which keeps in-frame sequences with V and J called. Part of the clones is missing from these tables; in studies checked, under half for an unresolved V gene and the rest for unknown reasons. The V and J calls and clone size were taken over from that table, and D and trimming were inferred from the DNA. The sample table lists tens of thousands of clones, about 83% of them with a count of one. Under 15% of the sample is in the top ten clones.

The time point label, as the study defines it: pretreatment peripheral blood. A total of roughly 30 patients with locally advanced or metastatic urothelial carcinoma, treated at Memorial Sloan Kettering on a trial protocol, made up the cohort. Peripheral blood mononuclear cells were collected pretreatment and during treatment, at between 1 and 8 total time points per patient. The Qiagen DNeasy Blood extraction kit was used to purify genomic DNA from total PBMCs and from tumor samples. PBMCs were collected pretreatment and during treatment, and were isolated and stored as previously described. Sequences SGHRS (CDR1) and YFSETQ (CDR2) are obtained from the germline V gene. V is pared back by 0 bases and J by 5 bases, with 22 bases lying between the germline termini. The CDR3 numbers 18 residues from cysteine through phenylalanine. CDR3 DNA is the only sequence kept; it has 54 bases, read in frame from the first base.

Study-level results and caveats: A pretreatment peripheral blood TCR clonality below the median was linked to improved progression-free and overall survival. At 3 weeks after the start of treatment, tumor-associated TCR clones in peripheral blood had expanded more in patients with durable benefit (n of about 20, p = 0.022). Because the sample size was small (n of about 29) and many exploratory analyses were performed, the results are intended to be hypothesis-generating.

Sequencing used PBMCs, obtained around atezolizumab (anti-PD-L1) treatment. The sequence joins TRBV5-1 to TRBJ2-3; D gene: possibly TRBD1, on 5 matching bases. The sequence derives from a man aged 60 to 69 with urothelial cancer. In nucleotide form, the sequence is TGCGCCAGCAGCTTGGGCGCATGGGGCAGCGAGGAAAGAGATACGCAGTATTTT. Translated, this gives CASSLGAWGSEERDTQYF.